What follows are 25 T cell receptor beta chains derived from one specimen sequenced in a study of blood T cells in healthy people across ages. Sample-barcoded 5' priming and a J-beta primer mix drove a second PCR of roughly 6 to 12 cycles. TCRdb itself ran the 5' RACE reads through MiXCR, one entry per CDR3 protein. This sample has approximately 600,000 distinct CDR3 sequences, with about 53% found just once. The source material was blood. The source is a man between 60 and 75 years old in good health.

This clonotype was seen a few times. The chain uses TRBV20-1 and TRBJ1-2; TRBD1 matches at 7 bases. The CDR3 spans 12 residues. The trim removed 4 bases at V and 6 bases at J, leaving 5 bases unmatched. Germline V gene data show CDR1 as DFQATT and CDR2 as SNEGSKA (reference sequence). In DNA form, the CDR3 reads TGCAGTGCTACGACAGGGTTAAATGGCTACACCTTC. It specifies CSATTGLNGYTF.

The CDR3 DNA reads as TGCGCCAGCAGCACTTCAGGGGGCGTGGGAGAGACCCAGTACTTC. Residues: CASSTSGGVGETQYF. The V gene is TRBV5-1, the J gene TRBJ2-5; 8 positions match TRBD1. This CDR3 is 15 amino acids long. The V gene end was trimmed by 4 bases and the J gene end by 4 bases; junction bases not matched to a gene: 9. The germline CDR1 and CDR2 sequences are SGHRS and YFSETQ.

The chain employs TRBV2 and TRBJ2-3; D gene unclear. Germline V gene data show CDR1 as SNHLY and CDR2 as FYNNEI. Trimming took off 7 bases at V and 2 bases at J, with 13 bases between the two ends. The CDR3 contains 14 residues. Written as DNA, the CDR3 is TGTGCCAGCAACCTCATCGATATCACAGATACGCAGTATTTT. Amino acid sequence: CASNLIDITDTQYF.

This clonotype was detected many times. The chain carries TRBV20-1 and TRBJ2-1; tentatively, D is TRBD1 (8 bases). The germline CDR1 and CDR2 sequences are DFQATT and SNEGSKA (reference sequence). CDR3 length: 16 residues. The ends were cut back, 3 bases at V and 4 bases at J, with 19 bases in the middle. Here the CDR3 DNA reads TGCAGTGCTAGGGATCCAGGACAGGGAGGGTACAATGAGCAGTTCTTC. Protein: CSARDPGQGGYNEQFF.

V usage is TRBV10-3 and J usage is TRBJ1-2; possible D gene TRBD1, 5 bases. The ends were cut back, 3 bases at V and 8 bases at J, with 22 bases in the middle. This CDR3 is 16 amino acids long. The V gene's germline CDR1 is ENHRY and CDR2 SYGVKD. CDR3 sequence reads: CAISESGTDPSRGYTF. CDR3 nucleotide sequence: TGTGCCATCAGTGAATCTGGGACGGATCCTTCGAGGGGCTACACCTTC.

J is TRBJ1-1 and V is TRBV9; the D is unclear. Germline CDR1 is SGDLS and CDR2 is YYNGEE. The V end was cut by 0 bases, the J end by 1 base, with 4 bases between. The CDR3 sequence is 13 residues long. The CDR3 coding sequence is TGTGCCAGCAGCGTAGTACAGAACACTGAAGCTTTCTTT. Translating gives CASSVVQNTEAFF.

In DNA, the CDR3 is TGTGCCAGCAGCTTGAGTGAGTCGAATACGCAGTATTTT. Encoded protein: CASSLSESNTQYF. The rearrangement uses TRBV7-2 and TRBJ2-3; D gene unclear. Germline V gene data show CDR1 as SGHTA and CDR2 as FQGNSA. V was shortened by 3 bases and J by 7 bases, with 11 bases between the two germline ends. The length of the CDR3 is 13 residues.

This clonotype has only a few counts. The chain is built from TRBV20-1 and TRBJ1-6; 9 bases match TRBD1. The CDR3 consists of 15 residues. V gave up 3 bases and J gave up 4 bases; unmatched junction bases: 4. The V gene's germline CDR1 is DFQATT and CDR2 SNEGSKA (reference sequence). CDR3 coding DNA: TGCAGTGCTAGTAAAGGACAGGGGTATAATTCACCCCTCCACTTT. It yields the protein CSASKGQGYNSPLHF.

This clonotype showed up just a few times. This chain links TRBV29-1 with TRBJ2-3; 7 positions match TRBD1. Germline lookup yields CDR1 SQVTM and CDR2 ANQGSEA. CDR3 length: 13 amino acids. Losses at the gene ends were 4 bases for V and 4 bases for J; bases not matched to a gene: 5. The DNA for the CDR3 is TGCAGCGTTGGGCCAACAGGGGCAGATACGCAGTATTTT. Amino acids: CSVGPTGADTQYF.

In DNA, the CDR3 is TGCGCCAGCAGCTTGGGAGTTGGGACATTCCAAGAGACCCAGTACTTC. As protein: CASSLGVGTFQETQYF. The V and J genes are TRBV5-1 and TRBJ2-5, with D possibly matching TRBD1 (6 bases). Per germline, CDR1 SGHRS and CDR2 YFSETQ. This CDR3 contains 16 residues. The ends were cut back, 0 bases at V and 1 base at J, with 13 bases in the middle.

The chain uses TRBV6-2 or TRBV6-3 and TRBJ2-3; D may match TRBD1 or TRBD2 (5 bases each). V was shortened by 8 bases and J by 2 bases, with 14 bases between the two germline ends. The CDR3 sequence is 14 residues long. CDR1 and CDR2 from the germline V gene are MNHEY and SVGEGT. CDR3 sequence reads: CASWGRADTDTQYF. The CDR3, as DNA: TGTGCCAGCTGGGGACGAGCGGACACAGATACGCAGTATTTT.

The chain combines TRBV5-1 with TRBJ1-2; D unresolved. The germline gives CDR1 SGHRS, CDR2 YFSETQ. This CDR3 region has 16 residues. The V and J ends lost 0 bases and 0 bases respectively, with 12 bases between them. The CDR3 DNA sequence: TGCGCCAGCAGCTTGGAAATCGGGCGGCCTAACTATGGCTACACCTTC. Its protein product is CASSLEIGRPNYGYTF.

V and J are TRBV24-1 and TRBJ2-5; the D is unclear. Germline V gives CDR1 KGHDR, CDR2 SFDVKD. Deletions cut 3 bases from V and 1 base from J, with 11 bases between. This CDR3 comprises 15 residues. CDR3 nucleotides: TGTGCCACCAGTGATACCCGCGGCCCCCAAGAGACCCAGTACTTC. This encodes CATSDTRGPQETQYF.

The V and J genes are TRBV20-1 and TRBJ2-1; D tentatively fits TRBD1 or TRBD2 (5 bases each). Germline V gene data show CDR1 as DFQATT and CDR2 as SNEGSKA (reference sequence). Trimming pared 0 bases from V and 7 bases from J, leaving 22 bases between. CDR3 length: 17 residues. The DNA of the CDR3 is TGCAGTGCTAGAGATTTGGGACGCATCGGCGTTTTGAATGAGCAGTTCTTC. Its protein is CSARDLGRIGVLNEQFF.

This rearrangement joins TRBV20-1 to TRBJ1-6, with TRBD1 matching 7 bases. CDR1 is DFQATT and CDR2 is SNEGSKA in the germline V gene (reference sequence). Unmatched junction bases numbered 9, after V lost 5 bases and J lost 2 bases. The CDR3 extends over 16 amino acids. CDR3 protein: CSAAKRTGPYNSPLHF. As DNA, the CDR3 is TGCAGTGCTGCTAAAAGGACAGGCCCCTATAATTCACCCCTCCACTTT.

A word on this clonotype: A junction boundary mismatches the germline segment, possibly from a read error. The rearrangement uses TRBV6-4 and TRBJ2-2; the D is unclear. Germline values: CDR1 MRHNA, CDR2 SNTAGT. There are 13 residues in the CDR3. CDR3 in DNA: TGTGCCGGCAGTGACTCGAACACCGGGGAGCTGTTTTTT. It is translated as CAGSDSNTGELFF.

This clonotype was seen a handful of times. The chain recombines TRBV4-2 with TRBJ2-5; D could derive from TRBD1 or TRBD2 (5 bases each). The CDR3 has 14 amino acids. Germline V gives CDR1 LGHNA, CDR2 YNFKEQ. Trimming stripped 1 base from V and 3 bases from J, with 9 bases between. Written as DNA, the CDR3 is TGTGCCAGCAGCCAAGGGGTGGGGGAAGAGACCCAGTACTTC. Translating it yields CASSQGVGEETQYF.

This sequence joins TRBV29-1 and TRBJ1-2; D is ambiguous. The V end was cut by 7 bases, the J end by 7 bases, with 16 bases between. The CDR3 loop spans 12 amino acids. Germline lookup yields CDR1 SQVTM and CDR2 ANQGSEA. CDR3 amino acids: CSAGEEDSGYTF. The CDR3 coding sequence is TGCAGCGCTGGGGAGGAGGATAGTGGCTACACCTTC. Complete variable domain (other parts from reference TRBV29-1 and TRBJ1-2): SAVISQKPSRDICQRGTSLTIQCQVDSQVTMMFWYRQQPGQSLTLIATANQGSEATYESGFVIDKFPISRPNLTFSTLTVSNMSPEDSSIYLCSAGEEDSGYTFGSGTRLTVV.

This clonotype was observed a handful of times. The chain couples TRBV12-3 or TRBV12-4 to TRBJ1-5; D ambiguous. This CDR3 spans 14 amino acids. The V gene lost 3 bases and the J gene lost 0 bases, with 6 bases spanning the gap. The CDR3 DNA sequence: TGTGCCAGCAGTTTGAGCTATAGCAATCAGCCCCAGCATTTT. Protein sequence: CASSLSYSNQPQHF.

The V gene is TRBV5-1, the J gene TRBJ2-1; D remains ambiguous. The closer fit of TRBJ2-7 to the DNA end suggests the J call may be wrong. CDR1 is SGHRS and CDR2 is YFSETQ in the germline V gene. The CDR3 runs 14 residues. CDR3 region: CASSGKGFPYEQYF. The CDR3, as DNA: TGCGCCAGCAGCGGAAAAGGATTCCCCTACGAGCAGTACTTC.

The chain couples TRBV20-1 to TRBJ2-1; 11 positions match TRBD2. This CDR3 is built from 15 residues. The trim removed 5 bases at V and 7 bases at J, leaving 10 bases unmatched. CDR1 DFQATT and CDR2 SNEGSKA come from the germline V gene (reference sequence). The CDR3 is CSAPDTSGGFNEQFF. As DNA, the CDR3 is TGCAGTGCTCCCGATACTAGCGGGGGTTTTAATGAGCAGTTCTTC.

The chain has TRBV7-9 and TRBJ2-2; 8 positions match TRBD2. The CDR3 spans 15 residues. Unmatched junction bases numbered 2, after V lost 1 base and J lost 4 bases. Germline CDR1 and CDR2: SEHNR and FQNEAQ (reference sequence). The CDR3 is CASSLGGGTTGELFF. The CDR3 DNA sequence: TGTGCCAGCAGCTTAGGCGGGGGGACCACCGGGGAGCTGTTTTTT.

This chain uses TRBV28 with TRBJ2-1; perhaps TRBD2 as D (5 bases). Germline V lookup: CDR1 MDHEN, CDR2 SYDVKM. This CDR3 comprises 16 residues. V was trimmed by 5 bases and J by 7 bases, leaving 21 bases between them. The CDR3 DNA sequence: TGTGCCAGCAGTGGCCGGGGTAAGGGTAGTTGGAATGAGCAGTTCTTC. Amino acids: CASSGRGKGSWNEQFF.

The chain links TRBV2 to TRBJ2-3; D not resolved. CDR1 and CDR2 from the germline V gene are SNHLY and FYNNEI. The CDR3 has 14 amino acids. V was clipped by 8 bases and J by 4 bases, with 16 bases between them. DNA of the CDR3: TGTGCCAGCCCTGTTGAGGAATCGGCAGATACGCAGTATTTT. It translates to CASPVEESADTQYF. The full variable domain, in which reference TRBV2 and TRBJ2-3 provide the parts outside the CDR3, is EPEVTQTPSHQVTQMGQEVILRCVPISNHLYFYWYRQILGQKVEFLVSFYNNEISEKSEIFDDQFSVERPDGSNFTLKIRSTKLEDSAMYFCASPVEESADTQYFGPGTRLTVL.

The chain employs TRBV10-3 and TRBJ1-4, with D tentatively TRBD1 (6 bases). CDR3 size: 16 residues. V was cut by 2 bases and J by 6 bases, with 16 bases left in between. CDR1 and CDR2 from the germline V gene are ENHRY and SYGVKD. Written as DNA, the CDR3 is TGTGCCATCAGTGAGGCGTCCCGGGGGGCTCATGAAAAACTGTTTTTT. As protein: CAISEASRGAHEKLFF.